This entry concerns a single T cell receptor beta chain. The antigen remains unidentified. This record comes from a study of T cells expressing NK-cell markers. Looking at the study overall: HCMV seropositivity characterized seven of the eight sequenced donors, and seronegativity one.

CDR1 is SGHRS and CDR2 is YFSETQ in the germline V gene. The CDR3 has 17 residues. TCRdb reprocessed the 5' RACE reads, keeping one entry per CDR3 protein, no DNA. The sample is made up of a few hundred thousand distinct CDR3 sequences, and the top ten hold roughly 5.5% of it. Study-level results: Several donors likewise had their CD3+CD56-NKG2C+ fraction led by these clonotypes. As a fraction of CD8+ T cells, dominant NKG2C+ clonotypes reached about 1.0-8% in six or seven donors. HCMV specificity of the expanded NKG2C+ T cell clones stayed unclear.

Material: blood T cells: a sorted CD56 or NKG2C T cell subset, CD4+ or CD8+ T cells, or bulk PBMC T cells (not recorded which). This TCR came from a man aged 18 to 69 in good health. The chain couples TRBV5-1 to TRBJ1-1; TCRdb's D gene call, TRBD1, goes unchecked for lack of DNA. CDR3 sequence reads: CASRWGTGLTMNTEAFF.